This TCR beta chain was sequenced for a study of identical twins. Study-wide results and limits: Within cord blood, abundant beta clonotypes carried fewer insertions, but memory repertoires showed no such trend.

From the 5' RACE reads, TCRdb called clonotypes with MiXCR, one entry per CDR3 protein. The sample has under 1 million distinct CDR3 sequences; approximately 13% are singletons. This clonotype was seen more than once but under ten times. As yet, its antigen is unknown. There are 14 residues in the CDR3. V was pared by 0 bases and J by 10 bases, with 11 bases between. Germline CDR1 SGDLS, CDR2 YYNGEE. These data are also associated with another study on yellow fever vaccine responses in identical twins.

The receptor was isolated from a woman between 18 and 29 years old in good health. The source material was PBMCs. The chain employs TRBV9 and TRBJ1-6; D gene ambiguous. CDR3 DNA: TGTGCCAGCAGCGTAGCAAGAGATTGGTCACCCCTCCACTTT. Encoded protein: CASSVARDWSPLHF.